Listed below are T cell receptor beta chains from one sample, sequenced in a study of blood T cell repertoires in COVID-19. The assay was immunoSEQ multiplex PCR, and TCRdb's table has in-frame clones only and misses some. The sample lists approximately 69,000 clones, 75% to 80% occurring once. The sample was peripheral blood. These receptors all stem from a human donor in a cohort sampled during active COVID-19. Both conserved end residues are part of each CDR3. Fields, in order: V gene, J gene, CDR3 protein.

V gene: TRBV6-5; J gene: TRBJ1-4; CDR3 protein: CASRWDINEKLFF
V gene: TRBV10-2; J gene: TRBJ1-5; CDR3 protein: CASSEAGNNQPQHF
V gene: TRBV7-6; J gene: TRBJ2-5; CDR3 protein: CASSAQTGAGETQYF
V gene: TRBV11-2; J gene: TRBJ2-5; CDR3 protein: CASSLTEETQYF
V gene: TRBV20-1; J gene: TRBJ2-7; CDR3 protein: CSARQGQEQYF
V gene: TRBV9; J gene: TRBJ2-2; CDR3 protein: CASSVVAGVNTGELFF
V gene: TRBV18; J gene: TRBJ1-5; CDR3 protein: CASSPPSTGGVGNQPQHF
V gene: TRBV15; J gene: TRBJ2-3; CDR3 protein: CATSRVGGKLTDTQYF
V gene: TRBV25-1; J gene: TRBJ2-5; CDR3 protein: CASSESTGEETQYF
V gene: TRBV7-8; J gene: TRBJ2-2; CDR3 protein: CASSFRDRGANTGELFF
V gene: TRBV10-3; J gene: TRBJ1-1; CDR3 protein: CAISPGQGTEAFF
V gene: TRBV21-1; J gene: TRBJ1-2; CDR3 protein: CASSKGKTGGACGYTF
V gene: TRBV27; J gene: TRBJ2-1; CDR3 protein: CASWGQGTNEQFF
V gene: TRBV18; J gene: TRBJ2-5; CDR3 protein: CASSPGTSELQETQYF
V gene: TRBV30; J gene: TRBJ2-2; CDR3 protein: CAKRRGSDTGELFF
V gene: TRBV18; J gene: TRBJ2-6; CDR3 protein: CASSPKGALSGANVLTF
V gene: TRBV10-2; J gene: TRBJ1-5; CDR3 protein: CASSERGSRSNQPQHF
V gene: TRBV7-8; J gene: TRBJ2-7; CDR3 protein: CASAGGASGGAYEQYF
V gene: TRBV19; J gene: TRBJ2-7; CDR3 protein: CASSTAGIPEQYF
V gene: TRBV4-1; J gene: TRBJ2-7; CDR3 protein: CASSQDSGGTSYEQYF
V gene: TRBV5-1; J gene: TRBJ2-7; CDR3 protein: CASSLGRESYEQYF